In this sample, the clone carrying this TCR beta chain turned up many times. What it recognizes is unknown. Time point denoted: newly diagnosed GD, antithyroid drugs for less than 3 months. PBMC RNA was the source of the TCR library. CDR1 is SEHNR, CDR2 FQNEAQ, per germline (reference sequence). Trimming cost V 1 base and J 0 bases, with 9 bases left between them. The CDR3 has 16 residues. This entry comes from a study of regulatory T cells in long-lasting Graves disease. Arm-PCR of CDR3 regions and iRepertoire HTBI primers were the basis on which TCR beta libraries were built. A single record per CDR3 protein comes from TCRdb applying MiXCR to the multiplex PCR reads. Here the sample spans about 320,000 distinct CDR3 sequences, under 20% being singletons. Study observations and caveats: A reduction in accuracy may have resulted from the small sample size. Newly diagnosed patients had higher TCR diversity than persistent Graves' patients did. Segments TRBV28, TRBJ1-2 and TRBJ2-5 showed preferential usage in persistent disease.

The TCR originated in a female donor with Graves disease. The rearrangement uses TRBV7-9 and TRBJ1-4; no clear D. The sample here was peripheral blood mononuclear cells (PBMCs), taken at new diagnosis, from a patient treated with antithyroid drugs. The CDR3 DNA is TGTGCCAGCAGCTTAGGGGCCGCTGCAACTAATGAAAAACTGTTTTTT. Encoded protein: CASSLGAAATNEKLFF.